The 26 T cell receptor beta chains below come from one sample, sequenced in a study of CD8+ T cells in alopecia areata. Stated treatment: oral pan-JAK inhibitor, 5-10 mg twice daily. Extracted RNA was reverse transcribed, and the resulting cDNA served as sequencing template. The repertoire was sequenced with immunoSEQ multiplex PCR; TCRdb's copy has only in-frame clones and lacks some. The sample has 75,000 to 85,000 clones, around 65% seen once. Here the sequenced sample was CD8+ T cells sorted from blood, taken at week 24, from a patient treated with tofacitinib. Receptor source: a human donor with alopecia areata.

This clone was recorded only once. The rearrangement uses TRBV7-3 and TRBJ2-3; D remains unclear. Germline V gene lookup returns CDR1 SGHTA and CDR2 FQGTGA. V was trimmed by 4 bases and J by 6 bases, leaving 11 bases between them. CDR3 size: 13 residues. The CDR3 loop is CASSSFNGDTQYF. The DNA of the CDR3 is TGTGCCAGCAGCTCATTCAACGGCGATACGCAGTATTTT.

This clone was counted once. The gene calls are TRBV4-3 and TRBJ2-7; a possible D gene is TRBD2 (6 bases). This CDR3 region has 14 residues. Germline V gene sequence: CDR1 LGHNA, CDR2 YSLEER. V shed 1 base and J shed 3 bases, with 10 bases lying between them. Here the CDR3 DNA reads TGCGCCAGCAGCCAAGTCACGGGAGACTACGAGCAGTACTTC. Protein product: CASSQVTGDYEQYF.

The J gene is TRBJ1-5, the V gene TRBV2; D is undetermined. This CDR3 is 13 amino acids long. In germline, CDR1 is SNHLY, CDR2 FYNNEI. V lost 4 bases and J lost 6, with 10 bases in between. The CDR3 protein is CASSGLGFQPQHF. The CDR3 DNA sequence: TGTGCCAGCAGTGGTCTCGGGTTTCAGCCCCAGCATTTT.

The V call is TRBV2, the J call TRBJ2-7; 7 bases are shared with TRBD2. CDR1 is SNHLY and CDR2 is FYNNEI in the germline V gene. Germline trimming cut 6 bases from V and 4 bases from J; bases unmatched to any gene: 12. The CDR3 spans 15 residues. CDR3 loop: CASRPVAGAIYEQYF. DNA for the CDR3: TGTGCCAGCAGGCCCGTGGCGGGAGCTATTTACGAGCAGTACTTC. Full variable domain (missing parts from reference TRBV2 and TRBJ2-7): EPEVTQTPSHQVTQMGQEVILRCVPISNHLYFYWYRQILGQKVEFLVSFYNNEISEKSEIFDDQFSVERPDGSNFTLKIRSTKLEDSAMYFCASRPVAGAIYEQYFGPGTRLTVT.

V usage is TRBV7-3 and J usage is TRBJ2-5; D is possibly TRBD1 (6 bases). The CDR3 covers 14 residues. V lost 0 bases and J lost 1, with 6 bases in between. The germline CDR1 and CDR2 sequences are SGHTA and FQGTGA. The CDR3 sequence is CASSLTGGQETQYF. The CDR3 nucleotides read TGTGCCAGCAGCTTAACAGGGGGCCAAGAGACCCAGTACTTC.

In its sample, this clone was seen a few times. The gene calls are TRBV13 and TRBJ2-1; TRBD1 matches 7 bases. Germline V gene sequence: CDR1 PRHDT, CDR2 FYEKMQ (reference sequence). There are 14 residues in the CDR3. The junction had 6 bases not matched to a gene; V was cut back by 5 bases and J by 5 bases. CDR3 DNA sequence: TGTGCCAGCAGCCCCGGACAGGAGAACAATGAGCAGTTCTTC. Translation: CASSPGQENNEQFF.

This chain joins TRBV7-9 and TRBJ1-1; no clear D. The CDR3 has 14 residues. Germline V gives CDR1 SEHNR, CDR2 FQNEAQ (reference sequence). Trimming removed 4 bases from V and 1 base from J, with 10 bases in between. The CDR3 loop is CASSSLRGNTEAFF. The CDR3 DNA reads TGTGCCAGCAGCTCCCTGCGGGGGAACACTGAAGCTTTCTTT.

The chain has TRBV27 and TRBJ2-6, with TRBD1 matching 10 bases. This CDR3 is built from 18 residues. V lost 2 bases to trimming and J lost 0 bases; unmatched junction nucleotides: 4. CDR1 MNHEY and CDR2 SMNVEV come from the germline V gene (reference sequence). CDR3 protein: CASSLGTGDLSGANVLTF. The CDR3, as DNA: TGTGCCAGCAGTTTAGGGACAGGGGACCTCTCTGGGGCCAACGTCCTGACTTTC.

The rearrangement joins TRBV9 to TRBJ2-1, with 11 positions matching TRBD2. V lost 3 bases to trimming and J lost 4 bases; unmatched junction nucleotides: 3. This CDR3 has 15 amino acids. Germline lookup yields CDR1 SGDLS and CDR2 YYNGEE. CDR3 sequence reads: CASSGTSGGYNEQFF. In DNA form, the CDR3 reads TGTGCCAGCAGCGGTACTAGCGGGGGTTACAATGAGCAGTTCTTC.

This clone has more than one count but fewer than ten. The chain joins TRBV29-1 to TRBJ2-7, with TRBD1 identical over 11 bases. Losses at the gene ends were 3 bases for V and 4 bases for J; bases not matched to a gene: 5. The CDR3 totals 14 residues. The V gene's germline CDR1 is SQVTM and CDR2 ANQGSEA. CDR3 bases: TGCAGCGTTGAGTTTGGGGACAGGGGGTACGAGCAGTACTTC. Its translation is CSVEFGDRGYEQYF.

In DNA form, the CDR3 reads TGTGCCAGCGGGGCTTTCCGGGCAGATACGCAGTATTTT. Its translation: CASGAFRADTQYF. This chain joins TRBV27 and TRBJ2-3, with D maybe TRBD1 (5 bases). The V gene's germline CDR1 is MNHEY and CDR2 SMNVEV (reference sequence). The CDR3 runs 13 residues. The ends were cut back, 8 bases at V and 4 bases at J, with 13 bases in the middle.

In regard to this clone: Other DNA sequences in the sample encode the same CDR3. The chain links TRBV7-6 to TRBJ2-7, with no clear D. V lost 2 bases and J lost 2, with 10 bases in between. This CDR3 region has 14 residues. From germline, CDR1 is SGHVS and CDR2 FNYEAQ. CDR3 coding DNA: TGTGCCAGCAGCTTACATGAATACACCTACGAGCAGTACTTC. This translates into CASSLHEYTYEQYF.

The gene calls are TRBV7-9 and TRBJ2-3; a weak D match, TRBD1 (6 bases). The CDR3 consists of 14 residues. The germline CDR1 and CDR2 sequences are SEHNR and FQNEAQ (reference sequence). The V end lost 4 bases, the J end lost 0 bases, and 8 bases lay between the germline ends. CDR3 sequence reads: CASSSGQSTDTQYF. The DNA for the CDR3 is TGTGCCAGCAGCTCGGGACAAAGCACAGATACGCAGTATTTT.

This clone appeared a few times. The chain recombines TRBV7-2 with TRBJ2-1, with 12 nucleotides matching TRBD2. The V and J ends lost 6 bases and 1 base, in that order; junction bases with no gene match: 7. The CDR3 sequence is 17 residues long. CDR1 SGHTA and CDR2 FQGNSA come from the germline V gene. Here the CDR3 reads CASREELAGGSYNEQFF. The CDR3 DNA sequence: TGTGCCAGCAGAGAGGAACTAGCGGGGGGTTCCTACAATGAGCAGTTCTTC.

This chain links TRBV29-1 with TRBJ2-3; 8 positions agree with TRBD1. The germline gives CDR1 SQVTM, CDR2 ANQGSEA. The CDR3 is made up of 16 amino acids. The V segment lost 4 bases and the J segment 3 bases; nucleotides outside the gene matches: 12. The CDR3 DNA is TGCAGCGTTGTTTCCGGGACAGGAACGAGGACAGATACGCAGTATTTT. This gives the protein CSVVSGTGTRTDTQYF.

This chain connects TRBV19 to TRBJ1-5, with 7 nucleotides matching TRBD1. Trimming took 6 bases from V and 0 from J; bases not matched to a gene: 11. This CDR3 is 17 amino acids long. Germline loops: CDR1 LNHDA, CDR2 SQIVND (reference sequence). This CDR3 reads CASSAPKGTDSNQPQHF. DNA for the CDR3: TGTGCCAGTAGCGCCCCAAAAGGGACAGATAGCAATCAGCCCCAGCATTTT.

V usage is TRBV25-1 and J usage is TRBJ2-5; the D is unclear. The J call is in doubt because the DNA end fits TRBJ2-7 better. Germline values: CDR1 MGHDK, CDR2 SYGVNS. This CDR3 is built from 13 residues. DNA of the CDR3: TGTGCCAGCAGTGAGGGATTACCCTACGAGCAGTACTTC. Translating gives CASSEGLPYEQYF.

CDR3 region: CASSSWTGSNNEQFF. As DNA, the CDR3 is TGTGCCAGCAGCTCCTGGACAGGGTCTAACAATGAGCAGTTCTTC. The chain joins TRBV7-2 to TRBJ2-1, with 8 bases that match TRBD1. Germline V CDR1 and CDR2: SGHTA, FQGNSA. The CDR3 length is 15 residues. Unmatched junction bases numbered 7, after V lost 4 bases and J lost 5 bases.

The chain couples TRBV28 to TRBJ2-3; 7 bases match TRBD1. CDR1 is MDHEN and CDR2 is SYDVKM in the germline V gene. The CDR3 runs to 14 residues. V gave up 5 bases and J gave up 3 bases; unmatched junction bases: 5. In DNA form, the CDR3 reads TGTGCCAGCAGTCTCGACAGGGCGACAGATACGCAGTATTTT. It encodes CASSLDRATDTQYF.

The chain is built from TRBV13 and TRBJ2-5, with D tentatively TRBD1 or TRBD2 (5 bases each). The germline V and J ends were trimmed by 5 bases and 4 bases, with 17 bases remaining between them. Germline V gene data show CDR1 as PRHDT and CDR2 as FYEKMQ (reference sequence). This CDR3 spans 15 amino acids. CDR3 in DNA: TGTGCCAGCAGCCCGCTGCCCGCAGGGAGAGAGACCCAGTACTTC. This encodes CASSPLPAGRETQYF.

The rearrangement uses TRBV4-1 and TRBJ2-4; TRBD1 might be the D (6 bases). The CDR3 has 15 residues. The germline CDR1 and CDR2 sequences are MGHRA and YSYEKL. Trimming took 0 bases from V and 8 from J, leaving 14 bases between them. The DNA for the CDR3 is TGCGCCAGCAGCCAAGAAAGGGTGGGGGCGCACATTCAGTACTTC. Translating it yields CASSQERVGAHIQYF.

CDR3 loop: CASSYGLRYNEQFF. The CDR3 DNA is TGTGCCAGTAGTTACGGTCTGAGGTACAATGAGCAGTTCTTC. The chain recombines TRBV19 with TRBJ2-1; D ambiguous. The length of the CDR3 is 14 residues. Germline CDR1 is LNHDA and CDR2 is SQIVND (reference sequence). With 5 bases removed from V and 4 bases from J, the gap between germline ends came to 12 bases.

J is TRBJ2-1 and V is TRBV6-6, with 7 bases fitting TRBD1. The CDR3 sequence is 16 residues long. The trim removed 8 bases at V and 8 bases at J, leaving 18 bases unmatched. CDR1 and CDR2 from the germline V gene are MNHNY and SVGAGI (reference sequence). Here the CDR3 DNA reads TGTGCCAGCTCCCTGTACAGGACAGGCCCTGCTGATGAGCAGTTCTTC. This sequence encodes CASSLYRTGPADEQFF.

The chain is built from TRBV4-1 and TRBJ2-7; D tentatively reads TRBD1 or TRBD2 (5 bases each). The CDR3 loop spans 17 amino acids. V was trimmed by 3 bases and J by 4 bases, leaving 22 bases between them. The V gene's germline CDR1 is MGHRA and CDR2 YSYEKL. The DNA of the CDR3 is TGCGCCAGCAGCCACAAAACCAGGGACGGCTCCCAATACGAGCAGTACTTC. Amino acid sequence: CASSHKTRDGSQYEQYF.

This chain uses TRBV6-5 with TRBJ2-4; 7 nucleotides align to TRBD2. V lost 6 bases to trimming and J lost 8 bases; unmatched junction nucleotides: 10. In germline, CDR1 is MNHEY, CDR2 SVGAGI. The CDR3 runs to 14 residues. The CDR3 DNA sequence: TGTGCCAGCAGACAACTAGGGGAGGGGTACATTCAGTACTTC. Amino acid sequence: CASRQLGEGYIQYF.

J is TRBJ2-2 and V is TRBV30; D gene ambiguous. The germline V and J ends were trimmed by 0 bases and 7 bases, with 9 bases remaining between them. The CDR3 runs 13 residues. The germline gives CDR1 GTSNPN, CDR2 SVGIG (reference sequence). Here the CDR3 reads CAWSVREVGELFF. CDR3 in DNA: TGTGCCTGGAGTGTACGCGAGGTCGGGGAGCTGTTTTTT.